The 14 T cell receptor beta chains presented below share a single source sample, sequenced in a study of shared clonotypes between healthy human individuals. This table comes from immunoSEQ multiplex PCR, and its TCRdb copy is limited to in-frame clones, with some not included. Among approximately 2.1 million clones, about 92% were seen once, and the ten largest hold around 0.4%. Sequenced input: naive CD4+ T cells from PBMCs. Indicated subset: CD45RA+ positively selected. These TCRs come from a man younger than 30 in good health. Some clones in this sample may be carry-over from other donors' samples.

V gene TRBV29-1 combines with J gene TRBJ1-4; D ambiguous. Trimming removed 7 bases at V and 4 bases at J, with 10 bases between. From germline, CDR1 is SQVTM and CDR2 ANQGSEA. CDR3 length equals 12 residues. The CDR3 nucleotides are TGCAGCGGATACAGCGGTAATGAAAAACTGTTTTTT. It yields the protein CSGYSGNEKLFF.

This chain joins TRBV27 and TRBJ2-1; 11 bases match TRBD2. V lost 4 bases, J lost 5 bases, and 10 bases stayed unmatched. The CDR3 is 17 residues long. Germline V gives CDR1 MNHEY, CDR2 SMNVEV (reference sequence). The CDR3 is CASSSEIAGGANNEQFF. CDR3 in DNA: TGTGCCAGCAGTTCGGAGATAGCGGGAGGGGCTAACAATGAGCAGTTCTTC.

This sequence joins TRBV5-1 and TRBJ1-2; no clear D gene. Germline CDR1 SGHRS, CDR2 YFSETQ. The CDR3 sequence is 13 residues long. The V gene lost 3 bases and the J gene lost 9 bases, with 15 bases spanning the gap. The CDR3 nucleotides are TGCGCCAGCAGCTCCGGCCTCCTCCCGAGCTACACCTTC. This translates into CASSSGLLPSYTF.

This chain uses TRBV6-1 with TRBJ2-5; 12 nucleotides align to TRBD1. The CDR3 is 15 residues long. Trimming at V came to 4 bases and at J to 7 bases, leaving 7 bases not matched to a gene. Germline V CDR1 and CDR2: MNHNS, SASEGT. In DNA form, the CDR3 reads TGTGCCAGCAGTGTACCGGGACAGGGGGCCGGGACCCAGTACTTC. As protein: CASSVPGQGAGTQYF.

This sequence joins TRBV6-5 and TRBJ1-2, with 8 bases fitting TRBD1. Germline lookup yields CDR1 MNHEY and CDR2 SVGAGI. The junction had 6 bases not matched to a gene; V was cut back by 5 bases and J by 7 bases. The CDR3 runs 13 residues. For the CDR3, the DNA is TGTGCCAGCAGTCTTACAGGGGGAAGTGGCTACACCTTC. It is translated as CASSLTGGSGYTF.

The chain carries TRBV7-2 and TRBJ2-3; D unresolved. CDR3 length equals 17 residues. V lost 5 bases to trimming and J lost 4 bases, with 22 bases between them. In germline, CDR1 is SGHTA, CDR2 FQGNSA. CDR3 loop: CASSPKASVLSADTQYF. The DNA of the CDR3 is TGTGCCAGCAGCCCAAAGGCCTCGGTTCTTTCGGCAGATACGCAGTATTTT.

The V and J genes are TRBV7-2 and TRBJ2-5; TRBD2 agrees at 7 bases. This CDR3 comprises 17 residues. Trimming cost V 4 bases and J 5 bases; bases outside gene matches: 16. The germline V gene has CDR1 SGHTA and CDR2 FQGNSA. The CDR3 nucleotides read TGTGCCAGCAGCTCCACTAGGACTAGACGGCTTTGGGAGACCCAGTACTTC. This sequence encodes CASSSTRTRRLWETQYF.

This chain joins TRBV30 and TRBJ2-3; D possibly corresponds to TRBD2 (7 bases). The germline CDR1 and CDR2 sequences are GTSNPN and SVGIG (reference sequence). The CDR3 has 15 residues. Trimming stripped 2 bases from V and 1 base from J, with 13 bases between. CDR3 in amino acids: CAWSPGGGGTDTQYF. CDR3 sequence (DNA): TGTGCCTGGAGTCCTGGAGGGGGGGGCACAGATACGCAGTATTTT.

The V call is TRBV5-1, the J call TRBJ2-1; 10 bases line up with TRBD2. V was pared by 2 bases and J by 15 bases, with 14 bases of the junction left unmatched. Germline V gives CDR1 SGHRS, CDR2 YFSETQ. The CDR3 is made up of 15 amino acids. CDR3 sequence reads: CASSLGLAGVGSSFF. For the CDR3, the DNA is TGCGCCAGCAGCTTAGGCCTAGCGGGAGTCGGGTCCTCGTTCTTC.

This chain joins TRBV18 and TRBJ1-1; no firm D call. Germline V gene sequence: CDR1 KGHSH, CDR2 LQKENI. V lost 6 bases and J 6 bases, leaving 20 bases between the germline ends. The CDR3 totals 15 residues. CDR3 nucleotides: TGTGCCAGCTCCCCTGTCCTAAGGGTGACGCCTGAAGCTTTCTTT. Its translation is CASSPVLRVTPEAFF. The whole variable domain, filled in from reference TRBV18 and TRBJ1-1, reads NAGVMQNPRHLVRRRGQEARLRCSPMKGHSHVYWYRQLPEEGLKFMVYLQKENIIDESGMPKERFSAEFPKEGPSILRIQQVVRGDSAAYFCASSPVLRVTPEAFFGQGTRLTVV.

As concerns this clone: Additional DNA sequences in this sample encode the identical CDR3. V usage is TRBV5-1 and J usage is TRBJ2-7; TRBD2 aligns across 11 bases. V lost 4 bases and J lost 2; bases outside the gene matches: 5. The germline V gene has CDR1 SGHRS and CDR2 YFSETQ. This CDR3 comprises 15 residues. The CDR3 region is CASSLGTSGAYEQYF. CDR3 DNA: TGCGCCAGCAGCCTAGGGACTAGCGGCGCCTACGAGCAGTACTTC.

Note on this clone: The same CDR3 can be traced to other DNA sequences in this sample. The chain has TRBV18 and TRBJ1-4, with D maybe TRBD1 (5 bases). V gave up 3 bases and J gave up 8 bases, with 13 bases separating them. CDR3 length: 14 residues. CDR1 KGHSH and CDR2 LQKENI come from the germline V gene. CDR3 sequence (DNA): TGTGCCAGCTCACCGCGGGGGGTTGGAGAAAAACTGTTTTTT. Protein product: CASSPRGVGEKLFF.

With regard to this clone: Other nucleotide sequences from this sample produce the same CDR3. CDR3 DNA sequence: TGTGCCAGCAGCGTAGGGGGACAGGGCACAGATACGCAGTATTTT. It is translated as CASSVGGQGTDTQYF. The rearrangement links TRBV9 to TRBJ2-3, with 8 bases matching TRBD1. J lost 1 base, V lost 0 bases, and 1 base had no gene match. The CDR3 covers 15 residues. From germline, CDR1 is SGDLS and CDR2 YYNGEE.

In regard to this clone: Other DNA sequences in this specimen translate into the identical CDR3. V usage is TRBV6-6 and J usage is TRBJ2-3, with D uncertain. CDR1 is MNHNY and CDR2 is SVGAGI in the germline V gene (reference sequence). V lost 2 bases and J 3 bases, leaving 3 bases between the germline ends. This CDR3 region has 12 residues. This CDR3 is CASSYGTDTQYF. The CDR3 region has the DNA TGTGCCAGCAGTTACGGTACAGATACGCAGTATTTT.